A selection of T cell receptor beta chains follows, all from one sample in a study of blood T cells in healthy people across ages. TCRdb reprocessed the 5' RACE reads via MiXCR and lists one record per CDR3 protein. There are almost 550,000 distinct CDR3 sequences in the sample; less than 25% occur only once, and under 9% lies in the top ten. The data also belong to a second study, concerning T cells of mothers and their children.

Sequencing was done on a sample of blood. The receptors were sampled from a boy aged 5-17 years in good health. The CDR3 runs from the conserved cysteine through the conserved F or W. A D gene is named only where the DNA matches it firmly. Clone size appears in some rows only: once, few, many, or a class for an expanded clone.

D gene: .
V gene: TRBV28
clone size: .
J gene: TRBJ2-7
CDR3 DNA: TGTGCCAGCAGTTTACCCCCGGGACAAGGAGGGTACGAGCAGTACTTC
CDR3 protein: CASSLPPGQGGYEQYF

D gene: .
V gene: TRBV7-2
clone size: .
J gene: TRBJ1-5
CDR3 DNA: TGTGCCAGCACCAGGGGACGAAATCAGCCCCAGCATTTT
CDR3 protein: CASTRGRNQPQHF

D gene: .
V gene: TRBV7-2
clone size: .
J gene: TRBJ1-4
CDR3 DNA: TGTGCCAGCAGCTTAAACTACAGCCCTAATGAAAAACTGTTTTTT
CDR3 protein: CASSLNYSPNEKLFF

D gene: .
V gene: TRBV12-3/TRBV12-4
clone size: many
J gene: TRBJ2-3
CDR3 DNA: TGTGCCAGTGGGGACACCACAGATACGCAGTATTTT
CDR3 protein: CASGDTTDTQYF

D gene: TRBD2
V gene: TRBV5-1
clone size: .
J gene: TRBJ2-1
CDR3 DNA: TGCGCCAGCAGCTTGGACCCGAGCGGGAGCACCTACAATGAGCAGTTCTTC
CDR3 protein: CASSLDPSGSTYNEQFF

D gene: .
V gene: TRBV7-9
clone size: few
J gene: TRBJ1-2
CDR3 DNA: TGTGCCAGCAGCTATGACAAGGGCTACACCTTC
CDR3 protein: CASSYDKGYTF

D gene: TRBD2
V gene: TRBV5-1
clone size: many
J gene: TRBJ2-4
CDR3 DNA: TGCGCCAGCAGCCCGGGAGGGCAGAACATTCAGTACTTC
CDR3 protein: CASSPGGQNIQYF

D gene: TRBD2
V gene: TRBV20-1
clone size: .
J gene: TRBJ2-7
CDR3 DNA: TGCAGTGCTAGAGATCAAGCGGGAGCCTACGAGCAGTACTTC
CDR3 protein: CSARDQAGAYEQYF

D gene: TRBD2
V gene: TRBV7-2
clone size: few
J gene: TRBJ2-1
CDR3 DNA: TGTGCCAGCAGCTTGGGGACTAGCGTTTTGGGGCAGTTCTTC
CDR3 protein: CASSLGTSVLGQFF

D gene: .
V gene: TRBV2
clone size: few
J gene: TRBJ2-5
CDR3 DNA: TGTGCCAGCAGTCAGGCCCCCGAGGAGACCCAGTACTTC
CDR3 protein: CASSQAPEETQYF

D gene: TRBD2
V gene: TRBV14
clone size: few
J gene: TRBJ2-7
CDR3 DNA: TGTGCCAGCAGCCGGCTAGGGACTAGCGGGGGAACCTACGAGCAGTACTTC
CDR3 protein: CASSRLGTSGGTYEQYF

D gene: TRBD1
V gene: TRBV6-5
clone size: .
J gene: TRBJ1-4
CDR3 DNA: TGTGCCAGCAGTTTCCGGACAGGCATAAATGAAAAACTGTTTTTT
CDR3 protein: CASSFRTGINEKLFF

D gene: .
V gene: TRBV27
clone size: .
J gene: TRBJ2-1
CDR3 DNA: TGTGCCAGCGTGGGGCCGGACGGATACAATGAGCAGTTCTTC
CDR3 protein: CASVGPDGYNEQFF

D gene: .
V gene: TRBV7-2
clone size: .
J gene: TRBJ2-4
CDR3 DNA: TGTGCCAGCAGCTTAGCTTGGGGAGGAGGCATTCAGTACTTC
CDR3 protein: CASSLAWGGGIQYF

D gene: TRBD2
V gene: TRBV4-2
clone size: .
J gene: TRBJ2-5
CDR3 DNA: TGTGCCAGCAGCCGGGGACTAGCGGGGAGAGAGACCCAGTACTTC
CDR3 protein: CASSRGLAGRETQYF

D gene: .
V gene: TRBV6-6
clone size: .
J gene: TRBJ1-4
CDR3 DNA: TGTGCCGGAGGGGCAGGGGCGTTCTCAACTAATGAAAAACTGTTTTTT
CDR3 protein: CAGGAGAFSTNEKLFF

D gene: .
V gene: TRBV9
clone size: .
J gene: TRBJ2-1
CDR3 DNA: TGTGCCAGCAGCCCCCGTGAAGCGGTCTCCGGCAATGAGCAGTTCTTC
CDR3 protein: CASSPREAVSGNEQFF

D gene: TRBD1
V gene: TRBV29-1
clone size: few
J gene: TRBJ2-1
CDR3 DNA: TGCAGCGTTTTGGACAGGGGGCTCAGATCCTACAATGAGCAGTTCTTC
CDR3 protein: CSVLDRGLRSYNEQFF

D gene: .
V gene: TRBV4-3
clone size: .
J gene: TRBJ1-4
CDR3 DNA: TGCGCCAGCAGCCAGGATAACAGGGATACTAATGAAAAACTGTTTTTT
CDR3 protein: CASSQDNRDTNEKLFF

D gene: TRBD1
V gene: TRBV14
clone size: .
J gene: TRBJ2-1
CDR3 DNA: TGTGCCAGCAGCACTCGGACAGGGGGCTGGCATGAGCAGTTCTTC
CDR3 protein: CASSTRTGGWHEQFF

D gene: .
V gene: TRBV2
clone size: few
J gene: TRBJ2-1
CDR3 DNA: TGTGCCAGCCGTTCGGCTGCCTATGAGCAGTTCTTC
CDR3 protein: CASRSAAYEQFF

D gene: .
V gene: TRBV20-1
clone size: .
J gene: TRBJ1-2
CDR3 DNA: TGCAGTGCTAGCGGGAGAACTATGAACGGCTACACCTTC
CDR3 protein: CSASGRTMNGYTF

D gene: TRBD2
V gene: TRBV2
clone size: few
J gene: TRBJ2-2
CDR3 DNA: TGTGCCAGCACTATAACCCCCCGGGAGCGGGAGAAAGCCGGGGAGCTGTTTTTT
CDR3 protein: CASTITPREREKAGELFF

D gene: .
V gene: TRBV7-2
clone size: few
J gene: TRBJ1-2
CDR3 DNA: TGTGCCAGCAGCTATTATAACTATGGCTACACCTTC
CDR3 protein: CASSYYNYGYTF

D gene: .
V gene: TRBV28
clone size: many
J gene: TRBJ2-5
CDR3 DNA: TGTGCCAGCAGTTTATTGACAGGCCCCCAGTACTTC
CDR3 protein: CASSLLTGPQYF

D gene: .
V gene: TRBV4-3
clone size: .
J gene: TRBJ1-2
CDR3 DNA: TGCGCCAGCAGCCAAGATTCTCTTTGGACAGATGGCTACACCTTC
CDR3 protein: CASSQDSLWTDGYTF

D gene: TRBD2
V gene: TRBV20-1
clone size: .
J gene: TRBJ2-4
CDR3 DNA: TGCAGTGCTTCTAGCGGCAGGGTAAACATTCAGTACTTC
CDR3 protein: CSASSGRVNIQYF

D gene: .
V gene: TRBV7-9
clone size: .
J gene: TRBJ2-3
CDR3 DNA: TGTGCCAGCAGCTCAGACCTCCCACCGCAGTATTTT
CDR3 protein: CASSSDLPPQYF

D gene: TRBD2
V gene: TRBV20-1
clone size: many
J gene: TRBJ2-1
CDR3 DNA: TGCAGTGCCGCGGGAGGGGAGGATATGGATGAGCAGTTCTTC
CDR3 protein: CSAAGGEDMDEQFF

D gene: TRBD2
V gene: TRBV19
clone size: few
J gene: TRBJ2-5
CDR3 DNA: TGTGCCAGTACCCCGGGACTAGCGGCCCAAGAGACCCAGTACTTC
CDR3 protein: CASTPGLAAQETQYF

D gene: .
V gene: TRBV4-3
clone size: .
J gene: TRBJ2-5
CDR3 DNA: TGCGCCAGCAGCCAAGAATACCCCTCCCCGGGTCAAGAGACCCAGTACTTC
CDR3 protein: CASSQEYPSPGQETQYF

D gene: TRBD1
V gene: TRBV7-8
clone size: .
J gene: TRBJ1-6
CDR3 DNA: TGTGCCAGCAGCTTATCAGGGGGCTTCTATAATTCACCCCTCCACTTT
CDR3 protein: CASSLSGGFYNSPLHF

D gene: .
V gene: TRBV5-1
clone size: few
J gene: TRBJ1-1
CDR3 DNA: TGCGCCAGCAGCTTGGGGTCTCGGGTCTGGGAACGGTGCTGCACTGAAGCTTTCTTT
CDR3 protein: CASSLGSRVWERCCTEAFF

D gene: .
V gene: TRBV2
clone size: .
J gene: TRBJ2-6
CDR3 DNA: TGTGCCAGCAGTCCCCTAAGTTCAGCCCGGGCCAACGTCCTGACTTTC
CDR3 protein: CASSPLSSARANVLTF

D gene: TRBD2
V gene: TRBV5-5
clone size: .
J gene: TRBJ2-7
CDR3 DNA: TGTGCCAGCAGCTCCAGCGGGAGTTTCGAGCAGTACTTC
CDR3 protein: CASSSSGSFEQYF

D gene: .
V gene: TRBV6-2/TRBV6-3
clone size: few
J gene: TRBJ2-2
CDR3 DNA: TGTGCCAGCAGCCGGGGACATCGCAACACCGGGGAGCTGTTTTTT
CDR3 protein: CASSRGHRNTGELFF

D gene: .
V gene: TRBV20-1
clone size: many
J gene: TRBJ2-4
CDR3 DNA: TGCAGTGCTAGAGACCCCCTAGCCAAAAACATTCAGTACTTC
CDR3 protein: CSARDPLAKNIQYF

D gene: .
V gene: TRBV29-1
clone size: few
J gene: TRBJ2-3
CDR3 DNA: TGCAGCGTTGGGGGGGACACAGATACGCAGTATTTT
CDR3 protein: CSVGGDTDTQYF

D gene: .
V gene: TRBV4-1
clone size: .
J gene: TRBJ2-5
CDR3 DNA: TGCGCCAGCAGCCCCCAGCCGGGAGAGACCCAGTACTTC
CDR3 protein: CASSPQPGETQYF

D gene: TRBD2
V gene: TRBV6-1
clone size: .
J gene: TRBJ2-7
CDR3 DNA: TGTGCTAGCAGTGAAGGGGTAGCGGGAGTAGTTGAGCAGTACTTC
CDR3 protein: CASSEGVAGVVEQYF

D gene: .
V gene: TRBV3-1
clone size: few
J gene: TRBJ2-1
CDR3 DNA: TGTGCCAGCAGCCAAGATGTTCCGAATGAGCAGTTCTTC
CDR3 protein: CASSQDVPNEQFF

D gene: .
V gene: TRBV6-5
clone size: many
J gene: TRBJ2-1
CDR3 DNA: TGTGCCAGCAGTTACTCGACCCGAGGGCATGAGCAGTTCTTC
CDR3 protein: CASSYSTRGHEQFF

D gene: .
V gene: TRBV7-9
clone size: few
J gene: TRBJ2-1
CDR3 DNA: TGTGCCAGCATCCTATCTTCTCGGGTGGATGAGCAGTTCTTC
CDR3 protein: CASILSSRVDEQFF

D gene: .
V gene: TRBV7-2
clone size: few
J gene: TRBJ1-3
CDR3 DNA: TGTGCCAGCAGCTTAATGAGGGGACCCATCTCTGGAAACACCATATATTTT
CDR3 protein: CASSLMRGPISGNTIYF

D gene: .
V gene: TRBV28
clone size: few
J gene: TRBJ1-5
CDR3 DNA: TGTGCCAGCACCCCGGGCCTCAATCAGCCCCAGCATTTT
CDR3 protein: CASTPGLNQPQHF

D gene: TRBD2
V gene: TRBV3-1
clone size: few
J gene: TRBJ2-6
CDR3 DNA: TGTGCCAGCAGCCAAAGACCGGGAGGGTCCTCTGGGGCCAACGTCCTGACTTTC
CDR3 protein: CASSQRPGGSSGANVLTF

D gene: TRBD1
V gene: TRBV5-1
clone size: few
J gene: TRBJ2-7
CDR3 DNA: TGCGCCAGCAGCTTGGAAGGGGGCAGCGAGCAGTACTTC
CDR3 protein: CASSLEGGSEQYF

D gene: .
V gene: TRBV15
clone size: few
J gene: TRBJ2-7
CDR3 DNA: TGTGCCACCAGCAGAGTGATAAGGGGAATTAATTATTACTACGAGCAGTACTTC
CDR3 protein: CATSRVIRGINYYYEQYF